These 3 T cell receptor beta chains share one sample of origin, sequenced in a study of T cell repertoires in cytomegalovirus infection. Each CDR3 protein is one row after TCRdb ran MiXCR on the reads. The sample records approximately 730,000 distinct CDR3 sequences, under 35% being singletons. Their target antigens are unknown. This material consisted of cultured CD8+ T cells from PBMCs, taken from culture after CMV antigen stimulation. Source of these receptors: a human donor in good health (CMV status not recorded). Some clones in this sample may be carry-over from other donors' samples.

This clonotype appeared a few times. The V and J genes are TRBV4-2 and TRBJ2-1; D not certain. The CDR3 extends over 16 amino acids. Germline loops: CDR1 LGHNA, CDR2 YNFKEQ. V was clipped by 2 bases and J by 0 bases, with 11 bases between them. CDR3 amino acids: CASSQRQESSYNEQFF. CDR3 sequence (DNA): TGTGCCAGCAGCCAACGGCAGGAGAGCTCCTACAATGAGCAGTTCTTC.

In its sample, this clonotype was seen a few times. The J gene is TRBJ1-1, the V gene TRBV6-5; D is perhaps TRBD1 (6 bases). The V end was cut by 2 bases, the J end by 4 bases, with 11 bases between. Germline-derived CDR1 and CDR2 are MNHEY and SVGAGI. The CDR3 covers 14 residues. This chain's CDR3 is CASSYGGEGTEAFF. CDR3 DNA sequence: TGTGCCAGCAGTTACGGGGGCGAGGGCACTGAAGCTTTCTTT.

The gene calls are TRBV7-9 and TRBJ1-2; the match to TRBD1 covers 8 bases. V was pared by 5 bases and J by 8 bases, with 7 bases of the junction left unmatched. The CDR3 is 13 amino acids. CDR1 and CDR2 (germline): SEHNR, FQNEAQ (reference sequence). The CDR3 bases are TGTGCCAGCAGCGTAGACAGGGGAGGCGGCTACACCTTC. Encoded protein: CASSVDRGGGYTF.